These T cell receptor beta chains were read from a single sample in a study of response to subunit inactivated influenza vaccine. MiXCR, run by TCRdb on the RT-PCR reads, gives a single entry per CDR3 protein. Of hundreds of thousands of distinct CDR3 sequences listed, over 9.5% are singletons. Sequenced material: PBMCs from blood, taken on the day of vaccination. These receptors all come from a man aged 45-65 years who received an inactivated influenza vaccine. Each CDR3 is given with its conserved first and last residue. The order of the fields is V gene, D gene, CDR3 length, J gene, clone size, CDR3 protein, CDR3 DNA. D genes are given only for firm matches. A clone size is listed for some rows: how often the clone was seen (once, few, many), or a class if it is expanded.

V gene: TRBV7-2
D gene: TRBD2
CDR3 length: 16
J gene: TRBJ2-1
clone size: few
CDR3 protein: CASSLALGRELNEQFF
CDR3 DNA: TGTGCCAGCAGCTTAGCCTTAGGGCGGGAGTTGAATGAGCAGTTCTTC

V gene: TRBV25-1
D gene: TRBD2
CDR3 length: 13
J gene: TRBJ2-1
clone size: few
CDR3 protein: CASTGLEGNEQFF
CDR3 DNA: TGTGCCAGCACTGGACTAGAGGGCAATGAGCAGTTCTTC

V gene: TRBV12-3/TRBV12-4
D gene: .
CDR3 length: 16
J gene: TRBJ2-3
clone size: few
CDR3 protein: CASSLAWATSTDTQYF
CDR3 DNA: TGTGCCAGCAGTTTAGCCTGGGCCACAAGCACAGATACGCAGTATTTT

V gene: TRBV12-3/TRBV12-4
D gene: TRBD2
CDR3 length: 13
J gene: TRBJ2-1
clone size: few
CDR3 protein: CASSAASGEQQFF
CDR3 DNA: TGTGCCAGCAGTGCCGCTAGCGGGGAACAGCAGTTCTTC

V gene: TRBV25-1
D gene: .
CDR3 length: 12
J gene: TRBJ2-7
clone size: few
CDR3 protein: CASSPGSHEQYF
CDR3 DNA: TGTGCCAGCAGTCCAGGGAGCCACGAGCAGTACTTC

V gene: TRBV5-1
D gene: TRBD1
CDR3 length: 15
J gene: TRBJ2-7
clone size: many
CDR3 protein: CASSQPDRASYEQYF
CDR3 DNA: TGCGCCAGCAGCCAACCCGACAGGGCGTCCTACGAGCAGTACTTC

V gene: TRBV29-1
D gene: TRBD2
CDR3 length: 14
J gene: TRBJ2-7
clone size: few
CDR3 protein: CSVATRLAGYEQYF
CDR3 DNA: TGCAGCGTTGCAACCCGACTAGCGGGCTACGAGCAGTACTTC

V gene: TRBV5-5
D gene: .
CDR3 length: 14
J gene: TRBJ1-1
clone size: .
CDR3 protein: CASSLYTGNTEAFF
CDR3 DNA: TGTGCCAGCAGCTTGTACACCGGAAACACTGAAGCTTTCTTT

V gene: TRBV6-1
D gene: .
CDR3 length: 14
J gene: TRBJ2-3
clone size: .
CDR3 protein: CASSGSYSTDTQYF
CDR3 DNA: TGTGCCAGCAGTGGGAGCTATAGCACAGATACGCAGTATTTT

V gene: TRBV2
D gene: .
CDR3 length: 16
J gene: TRBJ2-7
clone size: .
CDR3 protein: CASTVGPGANTYEQYF
CDR3 DNA: TGTGCCAGCACCGTGGGCCCGGGGGCGAATACCTACGAGCAGTACTTC

V gene: TRBV3-1
D gene: .
CDR3 length: 16
J gene: TRBJ2-2
clone size: .
CDR3 protein: CASSRQEFFRPGELFF
CDR3 DNA: TGTGCCAGCAGCCGCCAGGAATTCTTTCGTCCCGGGGAGCTGTTTTTT

V gene: TRBV7-2
D gene: .
CDR3 length: 14
J gene: TRBJ2-2
clone size: .
CDR3 protein: CASSSPGANEELFF
CDR3 DNA: TGTGCCAGCAGCTCCCCAGGAGCGAACGAGGAGCTGTTTTTT

V gene: TRBV20-1
D gene: .
CDR3 length: 11
J gene: TRBJ2-1
clone size: many
CDR3 protein: CSARVGNEQFF
CDR3 DNA: TGCAGTGCTAGAGTAGGGAACGAGCAGTTCTTC

V gene: TRBV5-1
D gene: .
CDR3 length: 16
J gene: TRBJ2-2
clone size: .
CDR3 protein: CASSLGWQWNTGELFF
CDR3 DNA: TGCGCCAGCAGCTTGGGATGGCAGTGGAACACCGGGGAGCTGTTTTTT

V gene: TRBV28
D gene: .
CDR3 length: 15
J gene: TRBJ2-7
clone size: .
CDR3 protein: CASSDIRDGTYEQYF
CDR3 DNA: TGTGCCAGCAGCGATATCCGGGACGGGACCTACGAGCAGTACTTC